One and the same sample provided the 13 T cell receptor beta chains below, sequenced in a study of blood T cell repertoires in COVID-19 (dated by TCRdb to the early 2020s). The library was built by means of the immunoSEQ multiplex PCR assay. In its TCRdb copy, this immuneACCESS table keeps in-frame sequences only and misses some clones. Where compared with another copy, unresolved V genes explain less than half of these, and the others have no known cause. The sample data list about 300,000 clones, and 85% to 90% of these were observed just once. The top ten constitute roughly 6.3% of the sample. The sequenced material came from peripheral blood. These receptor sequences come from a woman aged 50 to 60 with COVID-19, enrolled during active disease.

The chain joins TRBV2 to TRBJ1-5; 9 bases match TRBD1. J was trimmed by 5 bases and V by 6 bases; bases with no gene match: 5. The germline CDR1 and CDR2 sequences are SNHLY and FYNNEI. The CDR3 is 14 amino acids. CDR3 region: CASRRGQGDQPQHF. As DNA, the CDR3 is TGTGCCAGCAGGCGGGGACAGGGAGATCAGCCCCAGCATTTT.

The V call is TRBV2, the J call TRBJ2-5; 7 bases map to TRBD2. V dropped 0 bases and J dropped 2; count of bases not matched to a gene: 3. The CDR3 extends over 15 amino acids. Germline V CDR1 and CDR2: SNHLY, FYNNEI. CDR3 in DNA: TGTGCCAGCAGTGAAGCCTTTAGCGGGCAAGAGACCCAGTACTTC. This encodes CASSEAFSGQETQYF.

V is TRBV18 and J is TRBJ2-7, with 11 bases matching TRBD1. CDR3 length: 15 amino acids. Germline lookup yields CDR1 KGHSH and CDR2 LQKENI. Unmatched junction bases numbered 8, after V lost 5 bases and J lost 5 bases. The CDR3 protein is CASSRTGGVSHEQYF. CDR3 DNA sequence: TGTGCCAGCTCAAGGACAGGGGGCGTTTCTCACGAGCAGTACTTC.

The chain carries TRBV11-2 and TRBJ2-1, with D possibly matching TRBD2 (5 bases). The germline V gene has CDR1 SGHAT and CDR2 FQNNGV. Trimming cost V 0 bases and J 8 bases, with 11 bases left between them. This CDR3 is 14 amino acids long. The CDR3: CASSLDRGRDEQFF. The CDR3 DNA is TGTGCCAGCAGCTTAGATCGGGGTCGGGATGAGCAGTTCTTC.

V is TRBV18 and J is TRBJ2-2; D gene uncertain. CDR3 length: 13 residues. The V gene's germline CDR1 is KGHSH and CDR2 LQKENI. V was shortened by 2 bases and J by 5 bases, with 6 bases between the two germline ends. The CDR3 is CASSPRDTGELFF. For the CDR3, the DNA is TGTGCCAGCTCACCAAGAGATACCGGGGAGCTGTTTTTT.

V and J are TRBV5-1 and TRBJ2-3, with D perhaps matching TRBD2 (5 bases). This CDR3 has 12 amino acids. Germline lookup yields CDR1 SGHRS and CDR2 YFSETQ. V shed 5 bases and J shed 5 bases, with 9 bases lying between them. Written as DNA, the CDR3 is TGCGCCAGCAGGAGGGCGGAAGATACGCAGTATTTT. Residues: CASRRAEDTQYF.

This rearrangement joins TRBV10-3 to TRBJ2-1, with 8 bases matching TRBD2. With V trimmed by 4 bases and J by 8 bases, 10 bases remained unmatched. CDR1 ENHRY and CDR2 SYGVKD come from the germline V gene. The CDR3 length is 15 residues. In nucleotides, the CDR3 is TGTGCCATCAGTGGCGGGACTAGGGCTATATATGAGCAGTTCTTC. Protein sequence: CAISGGTRAIYEQFF.

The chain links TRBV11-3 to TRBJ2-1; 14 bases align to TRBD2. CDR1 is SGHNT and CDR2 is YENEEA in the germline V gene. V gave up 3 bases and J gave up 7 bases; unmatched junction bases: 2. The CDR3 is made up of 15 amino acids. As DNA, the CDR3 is TGTGCCAGCAGCTTGACTAGCGGGAGGGGGAATGAGCAGTTCTTC. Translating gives CASSLTSGRGNEQFF.

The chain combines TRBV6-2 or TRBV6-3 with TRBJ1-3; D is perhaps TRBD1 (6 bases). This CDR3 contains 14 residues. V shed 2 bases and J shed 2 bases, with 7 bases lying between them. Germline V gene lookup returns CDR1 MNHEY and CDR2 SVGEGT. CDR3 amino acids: CASSYGGTGNTIYF. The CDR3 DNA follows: TGTGCCAGCAGTTACGGGGGCACTGGAAACACCATATATTTT.

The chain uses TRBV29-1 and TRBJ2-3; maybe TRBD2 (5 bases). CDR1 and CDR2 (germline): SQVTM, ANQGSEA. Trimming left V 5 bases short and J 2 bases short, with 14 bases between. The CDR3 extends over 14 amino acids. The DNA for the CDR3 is TGCAGCGTTCGAAGCTTAGCGAACACAGATACGCAGTATTTT. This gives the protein CSVRSLANTDTQYF.

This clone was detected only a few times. The CDR3: CASSLTSGPIVEQYF. CDR3 sequence (DNA): TGCGCCAGCAGCTTGACTAGCGGACCCATAGTGGAGCAGTACTTC. The V call is TRBV5-1, the J call TRBJ2-7, with 8 bases that match TRBD2. CDR3 length: 15 amino acids. CDR1 and CDR2 (germline): SGHRS, YFSETQ. V gave up 1 base and J gave up 7 bases; unmatched junction bases: 10. Supplemented by reference TRBV5-1 and TRBJ2-7, the full variable domain reads KAGVTQTPRYLIKTRGQQVTLSCSPISGHRSVSWYQQTPGQGLQFLFEYFSETQRNKGNFPGRFSGRQFSNSRSEMNVSTLELGDSALYLCASSLTSGPIVEQYFGPGTRLTVT.

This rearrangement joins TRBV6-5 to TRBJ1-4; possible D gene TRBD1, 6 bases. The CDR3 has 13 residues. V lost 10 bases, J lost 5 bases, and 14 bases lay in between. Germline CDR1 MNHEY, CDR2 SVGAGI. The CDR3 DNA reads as TGTGCCACCGCAGGGGCCGGGAATGAAAAACTGTTTTTT. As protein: CATAGAGNEKLFF.

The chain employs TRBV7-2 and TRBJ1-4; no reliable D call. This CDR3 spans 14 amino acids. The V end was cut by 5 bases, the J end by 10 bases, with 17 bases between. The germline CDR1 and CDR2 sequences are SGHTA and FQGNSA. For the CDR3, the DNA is TGTGCCAGCAGCCAGCAATCCCCGGGTGGAAAACTGTTTTTT. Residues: CASSQQSPGGKLFF.